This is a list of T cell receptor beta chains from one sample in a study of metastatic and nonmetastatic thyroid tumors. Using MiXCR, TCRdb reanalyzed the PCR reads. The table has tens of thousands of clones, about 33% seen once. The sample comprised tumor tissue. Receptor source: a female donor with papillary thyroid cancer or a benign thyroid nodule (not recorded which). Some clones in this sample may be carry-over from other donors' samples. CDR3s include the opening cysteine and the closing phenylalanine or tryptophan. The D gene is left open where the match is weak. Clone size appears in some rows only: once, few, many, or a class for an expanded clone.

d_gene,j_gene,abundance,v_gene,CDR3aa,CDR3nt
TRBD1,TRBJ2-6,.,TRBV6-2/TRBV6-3,CASSYSKVQGISSGANVLTF,TGTGCCAGCAGTTACTCGAAAGTACAGGGGATCTCCTCTGGGGCCAACGTCCTGACTTTC
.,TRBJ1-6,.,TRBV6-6,CASSYSIGPGFGNSPLHF,TGTGCCAGCAGTTACTCGATAGGCCCCGGGTTCGGGAATTCACCCCTCCACTTT
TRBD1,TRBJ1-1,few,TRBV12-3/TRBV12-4,CASVQGAKAFF,TGTGCCAGCGTACAGGGGGCGAAAGCTTTCTTT
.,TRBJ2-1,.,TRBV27,CASRTGTSPYNEQFF,TGTGCCAGCAGAACCGGGACATCGCCCTACAATGAGCAGTTCTTC
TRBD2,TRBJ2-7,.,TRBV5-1,CASSRGGAGGEQYF,TGCGCCAGCAGCCGGGGAGGAGCGGGAGGCGAGCAGTACTTC
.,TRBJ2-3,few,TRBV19,CASSMAWTELYTQYF,TGTGCCAGTAGTATGGCATGGACAGAGTTATATACGCAGTATTTT
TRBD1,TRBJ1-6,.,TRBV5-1,CASSLDARDRDNSPLHF,TGCGCCAGCAGCCTGGATGCTCGGGACAGGGATAATTCACCCCTCCACTTT
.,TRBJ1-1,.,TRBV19,CASKRGAAATEAFF,TGTGCCAGTAAGCGGGGGGCAGCGGCCACTGAAGCTTTCTTT
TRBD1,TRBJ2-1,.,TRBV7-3,CASSPTGTGYNEQFF,TGTGCCAGCAGCCCAACCGGGACAGGATACAATGAGCAGTTCTTC
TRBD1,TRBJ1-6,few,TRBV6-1,CASTSEYRGASPLHF,TGTGCCAGCACTTCGGAGTACAGGGGTGCTTCACCCCTCCACTTT
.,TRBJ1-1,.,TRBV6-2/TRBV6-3,CASSWGSTEAFF,TGTGCCAGCTCCTGGGGAAGCACTGAAGCTTTCTTT
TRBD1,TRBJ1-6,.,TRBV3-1,CASSQWDRDYSPLHF,TGTGCCAGCAGCCAATGGGACAGGGATTATTCACCCCTCCACTTT
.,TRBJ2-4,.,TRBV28,CASTSQGTIQYF,TGTGCCAGCACTTCGCAGGGGACCATTCAGTACTTC
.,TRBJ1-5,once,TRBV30,CAWSAGGYQPQHF,TGTGCCTGGAGTGCGGGGGGCTATCAGCCCCAGCATTTT
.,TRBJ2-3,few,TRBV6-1,CASSEYSLRDVTQYF,TGTGCCAGCAGTGAATACAGTCTGAGAGATGTTACGCAGTATTTT
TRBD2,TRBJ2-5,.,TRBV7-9,CASSPDGAGVMTQYF,TGTGCCAGCAGCCCCGATGGCGCGGGAGTCATGACCCAGTACTTC
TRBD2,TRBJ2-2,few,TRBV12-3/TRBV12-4,CASSLGGRARSTGELFF,TGTGCCAGCAGTTTGGGCGGGAGGGCCCGGAGCACCGGGGAGCTGTTTTTT
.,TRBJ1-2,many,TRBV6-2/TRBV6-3,CASSYVAGSGYTF,TGTGCCAGCAGTTACGTGGCAGGGAGTGGCTACACCTTC
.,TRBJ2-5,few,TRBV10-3,CAISETQETQYF,TGTGCCATCAGTGAGACACAAGAGACCCAGTACTTC
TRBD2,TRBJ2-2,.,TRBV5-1,CASSRIAGTVGELFF,TGCGCCAGCAGCCGTATAGCGGGAACCGTCGGGGAGCTGTTTTTT
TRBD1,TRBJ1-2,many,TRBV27,CASAPNRGYGYTF,TGTGCCAGCGCCCCGAACAGGGGCTATGGCTACACCTTC
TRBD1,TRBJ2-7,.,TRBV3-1,CATRDRGHEQYF,TGTGCCACCAGGGACAGGGGTCACGAGCAGTACTTC
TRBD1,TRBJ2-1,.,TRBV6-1,CASGGQIYNEQFF,TGTGCCAGCGGGGGACAGATCTACAATGAGCAGTTCTTC
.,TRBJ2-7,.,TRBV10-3,CAISESGGGYEQYF,TGTGCCATCAGTGAGTCGGGAGGGGGCTACGAGCAGTACTTC
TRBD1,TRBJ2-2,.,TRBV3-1,CASSTDRANTGELFF,TGTGCCAGCAGCACCGACAGGGCGAACACCGGGGAGCTGTTTTTT
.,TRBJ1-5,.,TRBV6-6,CASSYSVPGGDQPQHF,TGTGCCAGCAGTTACTCCGTTCCGGGGGGCGATCAGCCCCAGCATTTT
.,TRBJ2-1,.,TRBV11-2,CASSPSRNEQFF,TGTGCCAGCAGCCCCTCCAGGAATGAGCAGTTCTTC
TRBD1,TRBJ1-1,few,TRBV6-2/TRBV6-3,CASSYEDRGTFF,TGTGCCAGCAGTTACGAGGACAGGGGAACTTTCTTT
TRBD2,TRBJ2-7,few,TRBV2,CASSASSGSSYEQYF,TGTGCCAGCAGTGCTAGCAGCGGGAGCTCCTACGAGCAGTACTTC
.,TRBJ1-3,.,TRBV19,CATSVGGPGNTIYF,TGTGCCACCTCCGTCGGGGGGCCTGGAAACACCATATATTTT
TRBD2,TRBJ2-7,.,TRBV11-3,CASSLTSGAYEQYF,TGTGCCAGCAGCTTAACTAGCGGGGCCTACGAGCAGTACTTC
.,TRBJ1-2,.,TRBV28,CASSLSQTNYGYTF,TGTGCCAGCAGTTTATCACAGACCAACTATGGCTACACCTTC
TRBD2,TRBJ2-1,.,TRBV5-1,CASSWGGLASDNEQFF,TGCGCCAGCAGCTGGGGAGGACTAGCAAGCGACAATGAGCAGTTCTTC
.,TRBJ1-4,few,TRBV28,CASSYPGGRANEKLFF,TGTGCCAGCAGCTATCCGGGTGGCAGGGCTAATGAAAAACTGTTTTTT
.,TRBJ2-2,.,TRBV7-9,CASSLVAGDAGELFF,TGTGCCAGCAGCTTAGTGGCAGGGGATGCCGGGGAGCTGTTTTTT
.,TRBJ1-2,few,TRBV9,CASSLTGDGTYGYTF,TGTGCCAGCAGCCTTACCGGCGACGGGACCTATGGCTACACCTTC
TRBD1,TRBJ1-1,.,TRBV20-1,CSGTGGVNTEAFF,TGCAGTGGGACAGGGGGCGTGAACACTGAAGCTTTCTTT
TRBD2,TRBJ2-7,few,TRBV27,CASSPRGSGRDEQYF,TGTGCCAGCAGTCCCCGGGGTAGCGGGAGGGACGAGCAGTACTTC
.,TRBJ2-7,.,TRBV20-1,CSARESLPPYEQYF,TGCAGTGCTAGAGAGTCACTCCCGCCCTACGAGCAGTACTTC
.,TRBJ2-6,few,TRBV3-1,CASSQRQRMVSGANVLTF,TGTGCCAGCAGCCAAAGACAGAGAATGGTCTCTGGGGCCAACGTCCTGACTTTC
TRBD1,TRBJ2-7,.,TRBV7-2,CASSSLGQGYEQYF,TGTGCCAGCAGCTCCCTAGGACAGGGCTACGAGCAGTACTTC
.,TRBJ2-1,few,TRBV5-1,CASSQGTYYNEQFF,TGCGCCAGCAGCCAAGGGACATACTACAATGAGCAGTTCTTC
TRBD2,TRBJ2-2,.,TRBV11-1,CASSLWLAGNTGELFF,TGTGCCAGCAGCTTATGGCTAGCGGGGAACACCGGGGAGCTGTTTTTT
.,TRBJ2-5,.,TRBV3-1,CANSLQETQYF,TGTGCCAACAGCCTCCAAGAGACCCAGTACTTC
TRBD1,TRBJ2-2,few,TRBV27,CASSLLETGWTGELFF,TGTGCCAGCAGTTTATTAGAGACAGGGTGGACCGGGGAGCTGTTTTTT
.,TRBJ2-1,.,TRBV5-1,CASSPDYLDNEQFF,TGCGCCAGCAGCCCGGACTATTTAGACAATGAGCAGTTCTTC
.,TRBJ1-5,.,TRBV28,CASSLWVGGSNQPQHF,TGTGCCAGCAGTTTATGGGTAGGGGGAAGCAATCAGCCCCAGCATTTT
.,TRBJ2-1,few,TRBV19,CASSIARYNEQFF,TGTGCCAGTAGTATAGCCCGCTACAATGAGCAGTTCTTC
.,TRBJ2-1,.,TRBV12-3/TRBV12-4,CASAFRGEGEQFF,TGTGCCAGCGCCTTCAGGGGGGAGGGTGAGCAGTTCTTC
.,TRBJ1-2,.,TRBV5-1,CASSAQGGQGYGYTF,TGCGCCAGCAGCGCCCAAGGGGGGCAGGGCTATGGCTACACCTTC